This T cell receptor beta chain was retrieved from a study of shared clonotypes between healthy human individuals. Study observations and caveats: The sole specimen, blood, was sampled, and tissue repertoires likely differ.

Everyone who donated was a Caucasian adult who lived in Nashville, Tennessee. Assay used: immunoSEQ multiplex PCR; TCRdb lists only in-frame clones, some missing. The sample includes 2.3 million or so clones, approximately 95% seen only once; the top ten take approximately 0.4%. With regard to this clone: Its antigen remains unknown.

This CDR3 has 14 residues. V was shortened by 7 bases and J by 1 base, with 13 bases between the two germline ends. The V gene's germline CDR1 is MDHEN and CDR2 SYDVKM. The sequence was obtained from a man between 18 and 35 years old in good health. Some clones in this sample may be carry-over from other donors' samples. Sequenced sample: naive CD4+ T cells from PBMCs. Subset described: CD45RA+ positively selected. The chain is built from TRBV28 and TRBJ2-5, with a tentative D call TRBD2 (6 bases). CDR3 in DNA: TGTGCCAGCAAAGAGGGCGGGACCCAAGAGACCCAGTACTTC. It codes for CASKEGGTQETQYF.